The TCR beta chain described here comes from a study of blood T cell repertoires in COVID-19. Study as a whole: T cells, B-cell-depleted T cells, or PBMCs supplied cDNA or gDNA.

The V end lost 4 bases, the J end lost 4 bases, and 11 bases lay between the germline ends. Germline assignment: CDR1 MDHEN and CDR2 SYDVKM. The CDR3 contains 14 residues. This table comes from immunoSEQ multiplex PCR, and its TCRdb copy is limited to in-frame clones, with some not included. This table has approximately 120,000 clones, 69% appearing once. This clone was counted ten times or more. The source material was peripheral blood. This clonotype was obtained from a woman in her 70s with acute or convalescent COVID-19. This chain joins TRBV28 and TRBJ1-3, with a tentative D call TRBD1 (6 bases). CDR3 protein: CASSSIRGGNTIYF. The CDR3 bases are TGTGCCAGCAGTTCAATCAGGGGCGGAAACACCATATATTTT.